This T cell receptor beta chain was obtained from a study of shared clonotypes between healthy human individuals. Only in-frame clones appear in the TCRdb table, and some are missing; sequencing was by immunoSEQ multiplex PCR. The table includes about 2 million clones, about 95% detected once. Germline V gene lookup returns CDR1 SGHRS and CDR2 YFSETQ. There are 13 residues in the CDR3. Trimming took 5 bases from V and 4 from J, leaving 12 bases between them. Study findings and constraints: In having few donors, the study represented limited genetic and exposure-history diversity. Sequencing depth was expected to affect clonotype sharing among donors.

The naive CD8 fraction comprised CD45RO-negative cells positively selected for CCR7 and excluded terminally differentiated effector memory CD45RA+ cells. On this clone itself: The antigen is not known.

Specimen: naive CD8+ T cells sorted from blood. The rearrangement uses TRBV5-1 and TRBJ1-1; D is unclear. This clonotype was sampled from a man aged 18 to 29 in good health. The CDR3 protein is CASSQTASTEAFF. The CDR3 DNA reads as TGCGCCAGCAGTCAAACGGCCAGCACTGAAGCTTTCTTT.